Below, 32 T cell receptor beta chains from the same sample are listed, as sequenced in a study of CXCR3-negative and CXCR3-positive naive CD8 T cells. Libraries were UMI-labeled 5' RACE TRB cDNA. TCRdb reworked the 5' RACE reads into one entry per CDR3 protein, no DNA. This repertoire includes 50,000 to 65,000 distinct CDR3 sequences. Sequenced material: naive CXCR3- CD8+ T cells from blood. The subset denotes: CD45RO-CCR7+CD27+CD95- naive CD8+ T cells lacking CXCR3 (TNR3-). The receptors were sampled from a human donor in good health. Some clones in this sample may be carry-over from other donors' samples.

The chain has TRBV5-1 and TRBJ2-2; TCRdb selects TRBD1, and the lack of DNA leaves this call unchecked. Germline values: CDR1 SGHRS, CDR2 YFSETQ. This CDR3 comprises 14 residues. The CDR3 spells CASSPGRHTGELFF.

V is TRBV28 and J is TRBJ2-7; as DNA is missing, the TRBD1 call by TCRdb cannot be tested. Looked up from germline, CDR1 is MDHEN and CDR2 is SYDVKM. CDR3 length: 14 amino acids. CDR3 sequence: CASSRDRPVYEQYF.

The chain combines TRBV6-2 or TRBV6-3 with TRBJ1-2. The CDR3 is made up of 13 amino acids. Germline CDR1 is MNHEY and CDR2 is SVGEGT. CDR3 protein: CASTLPGNYGYTF.

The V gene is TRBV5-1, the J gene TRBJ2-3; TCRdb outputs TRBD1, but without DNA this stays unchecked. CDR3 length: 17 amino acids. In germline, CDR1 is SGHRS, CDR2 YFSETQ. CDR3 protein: CASSFAGGPSTTDTQYF.

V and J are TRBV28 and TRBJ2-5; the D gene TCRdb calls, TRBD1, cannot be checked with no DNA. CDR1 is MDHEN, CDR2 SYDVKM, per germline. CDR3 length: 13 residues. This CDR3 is CASRTTGGETQYF.

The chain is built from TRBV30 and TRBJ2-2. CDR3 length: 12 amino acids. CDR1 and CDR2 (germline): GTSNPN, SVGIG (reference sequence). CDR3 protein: CAWNLGSGELFF.

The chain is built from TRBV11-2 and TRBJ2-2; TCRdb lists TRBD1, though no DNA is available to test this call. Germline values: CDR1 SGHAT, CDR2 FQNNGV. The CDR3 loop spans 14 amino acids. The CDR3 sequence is CASSPSPDTGELFF.

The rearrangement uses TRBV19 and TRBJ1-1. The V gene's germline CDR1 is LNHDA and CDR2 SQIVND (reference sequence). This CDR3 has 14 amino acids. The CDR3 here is CASNRPGPATEAFF.

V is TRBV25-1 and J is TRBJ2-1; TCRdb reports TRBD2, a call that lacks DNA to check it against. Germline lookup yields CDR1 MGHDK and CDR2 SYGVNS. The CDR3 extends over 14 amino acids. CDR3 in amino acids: CASSEGLDSGEQFF.

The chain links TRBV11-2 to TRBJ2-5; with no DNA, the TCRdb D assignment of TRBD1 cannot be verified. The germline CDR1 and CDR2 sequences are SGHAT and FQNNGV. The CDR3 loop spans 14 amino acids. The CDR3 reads CASSFGGAIYEQYF.

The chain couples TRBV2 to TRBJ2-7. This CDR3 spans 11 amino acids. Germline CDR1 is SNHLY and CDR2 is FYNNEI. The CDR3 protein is CASSAVYEQYF.

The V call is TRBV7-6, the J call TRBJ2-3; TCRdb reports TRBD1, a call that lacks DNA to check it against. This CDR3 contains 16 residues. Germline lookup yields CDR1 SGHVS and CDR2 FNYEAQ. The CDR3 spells CASSLDVAPLSDTQYF.

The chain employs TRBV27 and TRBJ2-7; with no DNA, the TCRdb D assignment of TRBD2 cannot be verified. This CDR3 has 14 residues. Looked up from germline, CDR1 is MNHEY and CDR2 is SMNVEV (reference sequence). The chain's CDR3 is CASSLSGPSYEQYF.

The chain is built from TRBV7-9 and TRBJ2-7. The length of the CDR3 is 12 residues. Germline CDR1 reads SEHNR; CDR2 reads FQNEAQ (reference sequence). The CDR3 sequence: CASSFSPNEQYF.

This CDR3 is CASSLAYGLETQYF. The V and J genes are TRBV7-8 and TRBJ2-3; TCRdb proposes TRBD2, but this gene call is untestable without DNA. In germline, CDR1 is SGHVS, CDR2 FQNEAQ. The CDR3 loop spans 14 amino acids.

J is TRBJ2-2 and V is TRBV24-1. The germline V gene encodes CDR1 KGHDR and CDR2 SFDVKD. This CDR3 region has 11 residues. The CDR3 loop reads CATSETGELFF.

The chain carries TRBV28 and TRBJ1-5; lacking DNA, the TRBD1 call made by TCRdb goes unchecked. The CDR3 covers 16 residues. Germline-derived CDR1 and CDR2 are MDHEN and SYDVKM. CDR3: CASSRDGSGSYQPQHF.

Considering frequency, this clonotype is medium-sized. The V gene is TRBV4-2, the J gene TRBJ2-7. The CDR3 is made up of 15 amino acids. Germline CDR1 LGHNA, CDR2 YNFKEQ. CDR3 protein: CASSQDHTASYEQYF.

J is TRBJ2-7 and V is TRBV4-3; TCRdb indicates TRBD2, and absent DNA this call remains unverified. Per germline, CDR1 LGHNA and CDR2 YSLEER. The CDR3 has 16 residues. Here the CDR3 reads CASSLTISGPSYEQYF.

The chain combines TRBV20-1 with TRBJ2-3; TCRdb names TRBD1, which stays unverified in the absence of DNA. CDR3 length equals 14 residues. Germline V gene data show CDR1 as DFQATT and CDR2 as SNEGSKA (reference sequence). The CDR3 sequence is CSARAGGHGDTQYF.

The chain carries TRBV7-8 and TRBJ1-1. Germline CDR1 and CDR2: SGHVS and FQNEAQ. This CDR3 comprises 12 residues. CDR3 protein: CASSPPGREAFF.

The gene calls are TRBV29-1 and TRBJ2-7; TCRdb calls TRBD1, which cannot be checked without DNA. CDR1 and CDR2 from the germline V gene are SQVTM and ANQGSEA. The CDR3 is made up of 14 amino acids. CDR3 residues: CSVPGAFTSYEQYF.

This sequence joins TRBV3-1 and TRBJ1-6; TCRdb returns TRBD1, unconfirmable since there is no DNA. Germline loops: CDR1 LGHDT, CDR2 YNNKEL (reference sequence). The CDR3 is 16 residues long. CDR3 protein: CASSQDRGWQGRTLHF.

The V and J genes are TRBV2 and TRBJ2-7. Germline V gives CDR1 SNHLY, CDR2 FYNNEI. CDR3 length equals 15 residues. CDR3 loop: CASSEGRTSSYEQYF.

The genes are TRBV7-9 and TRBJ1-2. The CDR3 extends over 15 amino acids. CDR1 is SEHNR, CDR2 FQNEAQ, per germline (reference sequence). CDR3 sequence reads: CASSLAPDDSHGYTF.

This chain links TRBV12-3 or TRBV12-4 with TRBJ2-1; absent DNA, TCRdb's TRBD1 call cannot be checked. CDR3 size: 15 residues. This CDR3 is CASTPGTGAYNEQFF.

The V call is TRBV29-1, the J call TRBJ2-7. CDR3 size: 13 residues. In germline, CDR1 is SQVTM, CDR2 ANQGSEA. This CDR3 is CSVVGGISYEQYF.

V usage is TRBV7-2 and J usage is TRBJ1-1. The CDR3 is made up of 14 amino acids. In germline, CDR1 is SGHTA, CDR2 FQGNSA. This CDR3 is CASSLYHGHTEALF.

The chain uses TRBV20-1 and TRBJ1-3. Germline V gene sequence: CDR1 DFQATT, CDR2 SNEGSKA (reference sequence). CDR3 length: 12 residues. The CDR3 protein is CSAGDSGNTIYF.

CDR3 amino acids: CASSPILVHNEQFF. The V call is TRBV7-8, the J call TRBJ2-1; TCRdb's D call, TRBD2, is unchecked because there is no DNA. This CDR3 has 14 residues. From germline, CDR1 is SGHVS and CDR2 FQNEAQ.

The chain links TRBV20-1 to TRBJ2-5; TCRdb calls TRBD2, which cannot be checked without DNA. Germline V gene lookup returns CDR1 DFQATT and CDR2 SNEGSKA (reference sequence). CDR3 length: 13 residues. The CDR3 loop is CSATIGEQETQYF.

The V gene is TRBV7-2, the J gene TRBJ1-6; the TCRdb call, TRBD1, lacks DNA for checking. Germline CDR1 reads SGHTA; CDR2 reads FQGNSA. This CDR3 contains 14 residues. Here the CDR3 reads CASSLEEGYSPLHF.